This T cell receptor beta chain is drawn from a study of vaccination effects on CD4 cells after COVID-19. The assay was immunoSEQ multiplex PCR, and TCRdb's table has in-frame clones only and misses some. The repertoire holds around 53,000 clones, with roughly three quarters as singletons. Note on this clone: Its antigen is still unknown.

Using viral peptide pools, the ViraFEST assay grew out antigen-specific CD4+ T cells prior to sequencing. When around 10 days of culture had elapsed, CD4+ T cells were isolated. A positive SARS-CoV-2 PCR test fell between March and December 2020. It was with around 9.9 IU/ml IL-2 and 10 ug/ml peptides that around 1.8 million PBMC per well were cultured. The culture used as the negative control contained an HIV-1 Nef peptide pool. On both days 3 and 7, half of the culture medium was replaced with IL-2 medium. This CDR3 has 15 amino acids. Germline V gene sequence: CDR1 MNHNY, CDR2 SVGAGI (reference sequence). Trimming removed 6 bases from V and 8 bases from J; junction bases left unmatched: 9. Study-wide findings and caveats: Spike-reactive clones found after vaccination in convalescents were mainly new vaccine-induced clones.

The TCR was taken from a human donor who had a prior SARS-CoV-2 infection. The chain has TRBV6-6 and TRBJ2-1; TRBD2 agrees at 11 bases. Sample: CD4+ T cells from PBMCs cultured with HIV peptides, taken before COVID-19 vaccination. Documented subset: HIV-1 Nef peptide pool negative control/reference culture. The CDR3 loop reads CASSRLAGTRDEQFF. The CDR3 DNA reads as TGTGCCAGCAGCCGACTAGCGGGAACTAGGGATGAGCAGTTCTTC.